This is a list of T cell receptor beta chains from one sample in a study of PD-1 blockade in classical Hodgkin lymphoma. Clones were read by immunoSEQ multiplex PCR, and TCRdb kept only the in-frame ones, dropping some. The sample carries about 30,000 clones, 88% recorded once. Sequenced material: CD4+ T cells from blood. These TCRs come from a human donor with classical Hodgkin lymphoma. The CDR3 runs from the conserved cysteine through the conserved F or W. The D gene is left open where the match is weak. Clone size, where shown, is once, few, many, or a class for clones that have expanded.

>TRBJ2-1|16|TRBV5-1|.|TRBD1
CASSLSPGQSYNEQFF
TGCGCCAGCAGCTTGTCCCCGGGACAGTCTTACAATGAGCAGTTCTTC
>TRBJ1-2|14|TRBV9|.|.
CASSVDSGHYGYTF
TGTGCCAGCAGCGTAGATTCGGGGCACTATGGCTACACCTTC
>TRBJ1-1|14|TRBV5-1|.|.
CASSSLGLDTEAFF
TGCGCCAGCAGCTCATTGGGGCTAGACACTGAAGCTTTCTTT
>TRBJ2-7|17|TRBV5-4|.|TRBD2
CASSPGGLAGGPYEQYF
TGTGCCAGCAGCCCCGGCGGACTAGCGGGAGGACCCTACGAGCAGTACTTC
>TRBJ1-5|16|TRBV11-2|few|TRBD1
CASSLRQGTSNQPQHF
TGTGCCAGCAGCTTACGACAGGGCACTAGCAATCAGCCCCAGCATTTT
>TRBJ2-1|15|TRBV19|.|TRBD1
CASRLSGTVYNEQFF
TGTGCCAGTAGGTTATCTGGGACAGTCTACAATGAGCAGTTCTTC
>TRBJ1-5|15|TRBV11-2|.|.
CASSFSRGGNQPQHF
TGTGCCAGCAGCTTTTCCAGGGGTGGCAATCAGCCCCAGCATTTT
>TRBJ2-1|13|TRBV5-4|.|TRBD2
CASSLAGGNEQFF
TGTGCCAGCAGCTTGGCGGGGGGTAATGAGCAGTTCTTC
>TRBJ1-5|14|TRBV5-5|.|.
CASSLLPSNQPQHF
TGTGCCAGCAGCTTGCTCCCGAGCAATCAGCCCCAGCATTTT
>TRBJ2-2|16|TRBV7-8|.|TRBD1
CASSFPGTGGLGELFF
TGTGCCAGCAGCTTCCCCGGGACAGGGGGACTTGGGGAGCTGTTTTTT
>TRBJ1-2|17|TRBV12-5|.|.
CASPRWGIQGLGYGYTF
TGTGCTAGTCCGCGCTGGGGGATACAGGGCCTAGGTTATGGCTACACCTTC
>TRBJ2-1|14|TRBV5-1|.|.
CASSLDPGSNEQFF
TGCGCCAGCAGCTTGGATCCGGGATCGAATGAGCAGTTCTTC
>TRBJ2-7|15|TRBV28|.|.
CASSGGALISYEQYF
TGTGCCAGCAGTGGGGGTGCCCTCATCTCCTACGAGCAGTACTTC
>TRBJ2-1|15|TRBV7-2|.|.
CASSLSGRAYNEQFF
TGTGCCAGCAGCTTGAGCGGGCGTGCCTACAATGAGCAGTTCTTC
>TRBJ1-1|11|TRBV25-1|.|.
CASRGTAEAFF
TGTGCCAGCAGGGGAACGGCTGAAGCTTTCTTT
>TRBJ1-2|11|TRBV20-1|once|.
CSARTRYGYTF
TGCAGTGCTAGAACCAGATATGGCTACACCTTC
>TRBJ1-4|14|TRBV5-1|.|.
CASGNSGSHEKLFF
TGCGCCAGCGGAAATAGCGGGTCACATGAAAAACTGTTTTTT
>TRBJ1-5|12|TRBV30|once|.
CAWTIQGQPQHF
TGTGCCTGGACTATACAGGGCCAGCCCCAGCATTTT
>TRBJ1-2|17|TRBV5-1|.|TRBD1
CASSREPMDRAVGGYTF
TGCGCCAGCAGCCGAGAACCGATGGACAGGGCCGTAGGCGGCTACACCTTC
>TRBJ2-1|13|TRBV7-9|.|.
CASSSQGSHEQFF
TGTGCCAGCAGCTCCCAGGGATCCCATGAGCAGTTCTTC
>TRBJ2-3|15|TRBV7-9|.|TRBD2
CASSLAGGPTDTQYF
TGTGCCAGCAGCTTAGCGGGAGGGCCGACAGATACGCAGTATTTT
>TRBJ1-1|14|TRBV7-9|.|.
CASSLVLLNTEAFF
TGTGCCAGCAGCTTGGTACTGCTGAACACTGAAGCTTTCTTT
>TRBJ2-2|17|TRBV7-3|.|.
CASSQGPARSNTGELFF
TGTGCCAGCAGCCAAGGGCCGGCTAGATCGAACACCGGGGAGCTGTTTTTT
>TRBJ1-2|14|TRBV6-6|.|.
CASSLTRGVYGYTF
TGTGCCAGCAGCCTTACAAGGGGGGTCTATGGCTACACCTTC
>TRBJ2-3|15|TRBV11-3|few|TRBD2
CASRGREAVGATQYF
TGTGCCAGCAGAGGCCGGGAGGCGGTGGGTGCTACGCAGTATTTT
>TRBJ1-5|15|TRBV6-1|.|TRBD1
CATLPTGNGNQPQHF
TGTGCCACCCTCCCGACAGGGAACGGCAATCAGCCCCAGCATTTT
>TRBJ2-7|14|TRBV28|.|TRBD2
CASSLAGGRYEQYF
TGTGCCAGCAGTTTAGCGGGAGGTCGATACGAGCAGTACTTC
>TRBJ2-1|14|TRBV11-2|.|TRBD2
CASSLGGSNNEQFF
TGTGCCAGCAGCTTAGGCGGGAGCAACAATGAGCAGTTCTTC
>TRBJ1-2|14|TRBV18|once|.
CASSPRGDRDGYTF
TGTGCCAGCTCCCCCAGAGGAGATAGGGATGGCTACACCTTC
>TRBJ2-7|14|TRBV7-9|few|.
CASSLNPTSYEQYF
TGTGCCAGCAGCTTAAACCCTACCTCCTACGAGCAGTACTTC
>TRBJ2-1|15|TRBV5-4|.|TRBD1
CASGLGTGGYNEQFF
TGTGCCAGCGGCCTGGGGACAGGGGGATACAATGAGCAGTTCTTC
>TRBJ2-5|13|TRBV5-1|.|.
CASSALAEETQYF
TGCGCCAGCAGCGCCTTAGCGGAAGAGACCCAGTACTTC
>TRBJ1-2|14|TRBV7-8|.|TRBD1
CASSLDNRGYGYTF
TGTGCCAGCAGCTTAGATAACAGGGGATATGGCTACACCTTC
>TRBJ1-2|17|TRBV28|.|TRBD1
CASSLTGGFQGNYGYTF
TGTGCCAGCAGTTTAACAGGGGGCTTTCAGGGAAACTATGGCTACACCTTC
>TRBJ1-5|16|TRBV4-1|.|TRBD1
CASSQALTGANQPQHF
TGCGCCAGCAGCCAGGCCCTAACAGGGGCCAATCAGCCCCAGCATTTT
>TRBJ1-5|15|TRBV6-1|once|.
CASSEVDPGGQPQHF
TGTGCCAGCAGTGAGGTGGACCCAGGCGGGCAGCCCCAGCATTTT
>TRBJ2-3|15|TRBV28|.|TRBD2
CASSNVAGVADTQYF
TGTGCCAGCAGTAACGTAGCGGGAGTGGCAGATACGCAGTATTTT
>TRBJ1-4|15|TRBV19|.|.
CASSIGLGGEEKLFF
TGTGCCAGTAGTATAGGGTTGGGGGGCGAGGAAAAACTGTTTTTT
>TRBJ1-6|17|TRBV7-9|.|.
CASSPALARDPGSPLHF
TGTGCCAGCAGCCCCGCACTGGCGCGAGACCCAGGTTCACCCCTCCACTTT
>TRBJ2-7|16|TRBV15|.|TRBD2
CATSGPSGRIPYEQYF
TGTGCCACCAGCGGACCTAGCGGGAGGATCCCCTACGAGCAGTACTTC
>TRBJ2-5|15|TRBV2|.|TRBD2
CASSESPSGQETQYF
TGTGCCAGCAGTGAATCGCCTAGCGGGCAAGAGACCCAGTACTTC
>TRBJ2-2|15|TRBV11-2|.|.
CASSFGGGYTGELFF
TGTGCCAGCAGCTTCGGGGGAGGATACACCGGGGAGCTGTTTTTT
>TRBJ1-2|14|TRBV28|.|TRBD1
CASSLAGQNYGYTF
TGTGCCAGCAGTTTAGCGGGACAGAACTATGGCTACACCTTC
>TRBJ2-1|15|TRBV7-7|.|TRBD2
CASSPGLAGLNEQFF
TGTGCTAGCAGCCCCGGACTAGCGGGCCTTAATGAGCAGTTCTTC
>TRBJ1-2|13|TRBV27|.|.
CLSVGRSNYGYTF
TGCCTCTCCGTGGGCCGGTCGAACTATGGCTACACCTTC
>TRBJ2-6|16|TRBV19|.|.
CASTTQGEAGANVLTF
TGTGCCAGTACCACCCAGGGGGAGGCTGGGGCCAACGTCCTGACTTTC
>TRBJ1-4|17|TRBV6-1|.|.
CASSEGRFPILNEKLFF
TGTGCCAGCAGTGAGGGCAGGTTCCCCATACTTAATGAAAAACTGTTTTTT
>TRBJ2-1|14|TRBV10-2|.|TRBD2
CASSGAGEYNEQFF
TGCGCCAGCAGTGGGGCGGGAGAGTACAATGAGCAGTTCTTC
>TRBJ1-1|13|TRBV28|.|.
CASSGRADTEAFF
TGTGCCAGCAGTGGCAGGGCTGACACTGAAGCTTTCTTT
>TRBJ2-7|17|TRBV15|.|.
CATSNPSDMRFAYEQYF
TGTGCCACCAGCAACCCCTCCGACATGAGGTTCGCCTACGAGCAGTACTTC
>TRBJ1-1|15|TRBV5-6|few|.
CASSPDVHPDTEAFF
TGTGCCAGCAGCCCGGATGTCCATCCAGACACTGAAGCTTTCTTT
>TRBJ2-2|13|TRBV7-6|.|.
CASSLEGAGELFF
TGTGCCAGCAGCTTAGAAGGGGCCGGGGAGCTGTTTTTT
>TRBJ2-1|14|TRBV10-1|.|TRBD2
CASGGLAGFGEQFF
TGCGCCAGCGGGGGACTAGCGGGATTCGGTGAGCAGTTCTTC